This TCR beta chain stems from a study of human T cells and chemical hapten exposure. This clonotype was recorded at least ten times. Time point here: patch test 2, 6 weeks after DPC sensitization. The sample's treatment: therapeutic diphenylcyclopropenone sensitization with weekly scalp DPC. Samples of blood were obtained prior to the application of each patch test. MiXCR, run by TCRdb on the RACE reads, gives a single entry per CDR3 protein. Among tens of thousands of distinct CDR3 sequences listed, 6% to 8.5% were seen once. The specimen comprised whole blood, sampled in connection with sensitization to the hapten diphenylcyclopropenone (DPC). The TCR comes from a woman between 25 and 40 years old with alopecia areata. Some clones in this sample may be carry-over from other donors' samples.

This CDR3 is CATSDSHSHGYTF. CDR3 in DNA: TGTGCCACCAGTGATTCCCACAGTCATGGCTACACCTTC. The chain recombines TRBV24-1 with TRBJ1-2; D call uncertain. Germline V gives CDR1 KGHDR, CDR2 SFDVKD. Trimming removed 2 bases from V and 6 bases from J, with 9 bases in between. This CDR3 region has 13 residues.